This T cell receptor (beta chain) came from a study of cytomegalovirus exposure and HLA in healthy donors. PCR primers comprised 60 Vbeta and 13 Jbeta primers. Sequenced by immunoSEQ multiplex PCR; TCRdb stores in-frame clones only, minus some. This table holds more than 95,000 clones, 80% found once. Germline V gene sequence: CDR1 SGDLS, CDR2 YYNGEE. CDR3 size: 18 residues. The ends were cut back, 3 bases at V and 3 bases at J, with 22 bases in the middle. The sequence came from a female donor in good health and CMV-seronegative. Sequencing was done on a sample of PBMCs. The genes are TRBV9 and TRBJ2-4; TRBD2 is a possible D gene (7 bases). The CDR3 region is CASSGEGVVPYNKNIQYF. CDR3 bases: TGTGCCAGCAGCGGGGAGGGGGTAGTCCCCTACAACAAAAACATTCAGTACTTC.